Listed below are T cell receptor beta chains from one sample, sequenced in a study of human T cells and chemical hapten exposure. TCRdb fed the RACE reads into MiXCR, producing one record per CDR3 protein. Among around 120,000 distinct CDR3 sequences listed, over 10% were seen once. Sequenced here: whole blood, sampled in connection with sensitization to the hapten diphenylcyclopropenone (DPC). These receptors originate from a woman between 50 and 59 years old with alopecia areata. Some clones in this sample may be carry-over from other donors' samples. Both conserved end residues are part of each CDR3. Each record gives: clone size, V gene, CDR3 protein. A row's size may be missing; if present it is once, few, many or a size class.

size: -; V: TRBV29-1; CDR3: CSVAQGYTGELFF
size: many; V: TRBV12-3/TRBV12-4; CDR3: CASVATGTTNEKLFF
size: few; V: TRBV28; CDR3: CASFGPTYEQYF
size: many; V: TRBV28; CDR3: CASSLSGGNTEAFF
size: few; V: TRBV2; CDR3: CASSSDPTVNTEAFF
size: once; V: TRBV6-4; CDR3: CASSDSPGTGGETQYF
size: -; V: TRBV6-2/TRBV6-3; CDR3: CASSYRGNLPNQPQHF
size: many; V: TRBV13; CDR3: CASSPSQGAQPQHF
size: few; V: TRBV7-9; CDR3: CATQGGGTNYGYTF
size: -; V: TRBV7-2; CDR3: CASSPTPLGDTQYF
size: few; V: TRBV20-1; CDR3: CSASAYSYNEQFF
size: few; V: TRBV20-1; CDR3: CSAMLGGGQETQYF
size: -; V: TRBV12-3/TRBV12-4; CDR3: CASSWEGARVEAFF
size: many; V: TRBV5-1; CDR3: CASSLLTENSPLHF
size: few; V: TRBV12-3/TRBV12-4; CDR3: CASSRQGPNSPLHF
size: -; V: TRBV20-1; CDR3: CSHRVNTEAFF
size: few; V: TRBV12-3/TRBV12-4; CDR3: CASSSATGLNTEAFF
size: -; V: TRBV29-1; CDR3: CSVDPGTGANVLTF
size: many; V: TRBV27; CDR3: CASSPLDSRLDGYTF
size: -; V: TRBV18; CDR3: CASSLQAGEYEQYF
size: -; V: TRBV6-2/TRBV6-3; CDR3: CASSYGSTNYGYTF
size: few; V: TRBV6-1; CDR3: CASVKAGSDEQFF
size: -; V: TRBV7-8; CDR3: CASSLIRGLAVSTDTQYF